The T cell receptor (beta chain) described here comes from a study of blood T cell repertoires in COVID-19 (dated by TCRdb to 2018 to 2020). With regard to the full study: Collaborator samples came from the United States, Italy and Spain and covered acute and convalescent phases of COVID-19. The prospective study material was composed of cDNA or gDNA derived from T cells, B-cell-depleted T cells, or PBMCs. Deeply sampled blood TCRbeta repertoires from subjects exposed to, actively infected with, or recovered from COVID-19 were included in the dataset. The repertoires were released in a freely available public database intended as a resource for research on the immune response to SARS-CoV-2. The samples were drawn from the first 160 participants of the ongoing ImmuneRACE study and from some 1,300 subjects provided by 6 global collaborators. The sample metadata nearly always contained a de-identified subject ID, COVID-19 status, age in years and sex. HLA class I and class II types, where available, came from metadata supplied by the sample provider rather than from assay-based typing.

Inclusive of the bounding cysteine and valine, the CDR3 is 12 residues long. Just the 36-base CDR3 DNA is kept, in frame starting at base 1. V is shortened by 4 bases, J by 4 bases, and the region joining them spans 8 bases. The germline V gene specifies MNHEY as CDR1 and SVGEGT as CDR2. The immunoSEQ Assay, a bias-controlled multiplex PCR, was used to amplify TCRbeta CDR3 regions from genomic DNA. In the authors' own workflow: Within the assay, amplification of reference gene primers was used to estimate how many nucleated cells each sample contained. To quantify the absolute abundance of each unique TCRbeta CDR3 rearrangement, sequence reads were collapsed and filtered. Productive Simpson clonality was computed per sample as the square root of Simpson's diversity index over productive rearrangements. The table comes from immuneACCESS by way of TCRdb, which keeps in-frame sequences with V and J called. Part of the clones is missing from these tables; in studies checked, under half for an unresolved V gene and the rest for unknown reasons. V and J calls plus clone size are reproduced from that table; the DNA served to infer D and trimming. The sample table lists some 150,000 clones, roughly 83% of them with a count of one. Clones ranked in the top ten supply about 4.6% of the sample.

Participants in the prospective study were aged roughly 18 to 100 years, lived in about two dozen United States geographic areas, and enrolled through a virtual design. Cohort assignment in the prospective study relied on participant-reported clinical history from a screening survey and a study questionnaire. ImmuneRACE Cohort 3 recovered participants were defined by two consecutive negative NP/OP PCR tests, healthcare professional clearance, or symptom resolution. In the prospective study, whole blood, serum and a nasopharyngeal or oropharyngeal swab were collected from each participant by mobile phlebotomists. Additional blood draws and questionnaires over a 2-month period could optionally be provided by prospective study participants. Before DNA extraction, prospective study blood samples were shipped either frozen or at room temperature. As for this clone: Its antigen target is currently unknown. The sample holds no much larger clone one base away, and base qualities are not on file.

General study outcomes and caveats: Clinical and demographic metadata were provided uncurated, with the amount varying by source and participant.

The sequence was obtained from a woman aged 50 to 60 who had recovered from COVID-19. Sequencing was carried out using PBMCs or T cells enriched from blood (not recorded which). The chain is made from TRBV6-2 or TRBV6-3 and TRBJ2-7; the D gene remains uncertain. The nucleotide sequence reads as follows: TGTGCCAGCAGTTCTCCCCTGTACGAGCAGTACGTC. Translated, this gives CASSSPLYEQYV.